This T cell receptor (beta chain) appears in the sequencing data of a study of blood T cell repertoires in COVID-19. Using immunoSEQ multiplex PCR, the repertoire was profiled, and TCRdb retains in-frame clones only, with some absent. Here the sample spans 350,000 to 400,000 clones, about 87% being singletons. Turning to this clone: This sample also contains other DNA sequences that code for the same CDR3.

Allocation to cohorts depended on clinical history reported by the participants. CDR3 length equals 13 residues. Trimming took off 1 base at V and 2 bases at J, with 5 bases between the two ends. Germline assignment: CDR1 SEHNR and CDR2 FQNEAQ (reference sequence). The chain uses TRBV7-9 and TRBJ1-1, with D unresolved. Sequences were obtained from PBMCs or T cells enriched from blood (not recorded which). This sequence originates from a man aged 40-50 years in a cohort exposed to, infected with or recovered from COVID-19 (not recorded which). CDR3 DNA sequence: TGTGCCAGCAGCTTAGTCGTAAACACTGAAGCTTTCTTT. This gives the protein CASSLVVNTEAFF.